This record covers a single TCR beta chain. The data originate from a study of blood T cell repertoires in COVID-19. Study context: There were acute and convalescent COVID-19 samples, and they came from the United States, Italy and Spain.

As handled by the study authors: Amplification with reference gene primers provided the estimates of nucleated cell counts. This table comes from immunoSEQ multiplex PCR, and its TCRdb copy is limited to in-frame clones, with some not included. V, J and clone size are those of that table, while D and trimming were read from the DNA. In the table there are under 150,000 clones, approximately 68% of which are singletons. This clonotype was sampled from a woman in her 70s with acute or convalescent COVID-19. The sequenced sample was peripheral blood.

CDR3 loop: CATSDRTVLETQYF. As DNA, the CDR3 is TGTGCCACCAGTGACCGGACAGTTCTGGAGACCCAGTACTTC. The chain links TRBV24-1 to TRBJ2-5; a possible D gene is TRBD1 (6 bases). CDR1 is KGHDR and CDR2 is SFDVKD in the germline V gene. Trimming took off 4 bases at V and 5 bases at J, with 13 bases between the two ends. This CDR3 has 14 residues.